Listed below are T cell receptor beta chains from one sample, sequenced in a study of T cell responses to AZD1222 COVID-19 vaccine. Repertoires were generated with immunoSEQ multiplex PCR, while TCRdb's copy carries only in-frame clones and drops some. The table has approximately 130,000 clones, roughly 93% seen once. Here the sequenced sample was peripheral blood, taken on day 0 of AZD1222 vaccination. The receptor source for this set is an adult in good health. CDR3s include the opening cysteine and the closing phenylalanine or tryptophan. A D gene is named only where the DNA matches it firmly. Clone size, where shown, is once, few, many, or a class for clones that have expanded.

j_gene: TRBJ2-7; v_gene: TRBV10-3; d_gene: TRBD1; abundance: .; CDR3nt: TGTGCCATCAGTGAAGGGACAGACAATTGGAACGAGCAGTACTTC; CDR3aa: CAISEGTDNWNEQYF
j_gene: TRBJ1-5; v_gene: TRBV19; d_gene: .; abundance: .; CDR3nt: TGTGCCAGTAGTTGGAGCCTCGATCAGCCCCAGCATTTT; CDR3aa: CASSWSLDQPQHF
j_gene: TRBJ2-7; v_gene: TRBV28; d_gene: .; abundance: .; CDR3nt: TGTGCCAGCAGTCATATGATAGGGGCTAGCGACTACGAGCAGTACTTC; CDR3aa: CASSHMIGASDYEQYF
j_gene: TRBJ2-2; v_gene: TRBV7-9; d_gene: .; abundance: .; CDR3nt: TGTGCCAGCAGCTTAATGGACAGAACGGACCTGTTTTTT; CDR3aa: CASSLMDRTDLFF
j_gene: TRBJ1-5; v_gene: TRBV2; d_gene: .; abundance: .; CDR3nt: TGTGCCAGCAGTGCTTTAACAGGGAATCAGCCCCAGCATTTT; CDR3aa: CASSALTGNQPQHF
j_gene: TRBJ1-5; v_gene: TRBV11-1; d_gene: .; abundance: .; CDR3nt: TGTGCCAGCTCAAGGGGGGTCGGTCAGCCCCAGCATTTT; CDR3aa: CASSRGVGQPQHF
j_gene: TRBJ2-1; v_gene: TRBV7-2; d_gene: .; abundance: .; CDR3nt: TGTGCCAGCAGCTTAAGATCAGGGACAAAGTCCTTCAATGAGCAGTTCTTC; CDR3aa: CASSLRSGTKSFNEQFF
j_gene: TRBJ1-6; v_gene: TRBV19; d_gene: .; abundance: once; CDR3nt: TGTGCCAGTAGAACCCTTAATTCACCCCTCCACTTT; CDR3aa: CASRTLNSPLHF
j_gene: TRBJ1-2; v_gene: TRBV27; d_gene: .; abundance: .; CDR3nt: TGTGCCAGCAGTTTGTCCGGGTCGGGTGGCTACACCTTC; CDR3aa: CASSLSGSGGYTF
j_gene: TRBJ2-3; v_gene: TRBV7-2; d_gene: .; abundance: .; CDR3nt: TGTGCCAGCAGCTTCCAGTCGGATGCGACAGATACGCAGTATTTT; CDR3aa: CASSFQSDATDTQYF
j_gene: TRBJ2-3; v_gene: TRBV21-1; d_gene: .; abundance: .; CDR3nt: TGTGCCAGCAGCATATGCCGGGACAGGGGAGGGTCAGATACGCAGTATTTT; CDR3aa: CASSICRDRGGSDTQYF
j_gene: TRBJ1-1; v_gene: TRBV28; d_gene: .; abundance: .; CDR3nt: TGTGCCAGCAGTCGCCACGGAGTATGGGCTTTCTTT; CDR3aa: CASSRHGVWAFF
j_gene: TRBJ1-1; v_gene: TRBV6-5; d_gene: .; abundance: .; CDR3nt: TGTGCCAGCCTTGACAGGATGAACACTGAAGCTTTCTTT; CDR3aa: CASLDRMNTEAFF
j_gene: TRBJ1-3; v_gene: TRBV20-1; d_gene: TRBD1; abundance: .; CDR3nt: TGCAGTGCTAGTACCAGGGGGCGAAACACCATATATTTT; CDR3aa: CSASTRGRNTIYF
j_gene: TRBJ1-2; v_gene: TRBV28; d_gene: .; abundance: .; CDR3nt: TGTGCCAGCAGTTCCTGGCGAGTCCCCGGGACGGCATTGCGCACCTTC; CDR3aa: CASSSWRVPGTALRTF
j_gene: TRBJ1-2; v_gene: TRBV28; d_gene: .; abundance: .; CDR3nt: TGTGCCAGCAGTCCTTCTCCGGGACGGTTGAACTATGGCTACACCTTC; CDR3aa: CASSPSPGRLNYGYTF
j_gene: TRBJ1-1; v_gene: TRBV19; d_gene: .; abundance: .; CDR3nt: TGTGCCAGTACCCCCAACTGGGGGACTATGAACACTGAAGCTTTCTTT; CDR3aa: CASTPNWGTMNTEAFF
j_gene: TRBJ1-2; v_gene: TRBV6-5; d_gene: .; abundance: .; CDR3nt: TGTGCCAGCAGTTACCGGGACGTCTATGGCTACACCTTC; CDR3aa: CASSYRDVYGYTF
j_gene: TRBJ1-2; v_gene: TRBV28; d_gene: .; abundance: .; CDR3nt: TGTGCCAGCAGTCGGGGGCGACACACGTATGGCTACACCTTC; CDR3aa: CASSRGRHTYGYTF
j_gene: TRBJ1-2; v_gene: TRBV10-3; d_gene: .; abundance: .; CDR3nt: TGTGCCATCAGTGAGTGGGGGCGGGGGTACACCTTC; CDR3aa: CAISEWGRGYTF
j_gene: TRBJ2-1; v_gene: TRBV18; d_gene: TRBD2; abundance: .; CDR3nt: TGTGCCAGCTCACCACCGTCTAGCGGGAGAGCTGAGCAGTTCTTC; CDR3aa: CASSPPSSGRAEQFF
j_gene: TRBJ2-1; v_gene: TRBV28; d_gene: .; abundance: .; CDR3nt: TGTGCCAGCAGCACTCCGTTGACGGATATAGGGTACAATGAGCAGTTCTTC; CDR3aa: CASSTPLTDIGYNEQFF
j_gene: TRBJ1-3; v_gene: TRBV7-2; d_gene: .; abundance: .; CDR3nt: TGTGCCAGCAGCGCCTTTAGAGGACCTGGAAACACCATATATTTT; CDR3aa: CASSAFRGPGNTIYF
j_gene: TRBJ2-7; v_gene: TRBV11-2; d_gene: TRBD2; abundance: .; CDR3nt: TGTGCCAGCATCCGGACCACTAGCGGGAGTCCCTCCTACGAGCAGTACTTC; CDR3aa: CASIRTTSGSPSYEQYF
j_gene: TRBJ2-5; v_gene: TRBV20-1; d_gene: .; abundance: .; CDR3nt: TGCAGTGCGAGAGCCCAAGAGACCCAGTACTTC; CDR3aa: CSARAQETQYF
j_gene: TRBJ1-3; v_gene: TRBV2; d_gene: .; abundance: .; CDR3nt: TGTGCCAGCAGCTTCCGAACAGTGAACTCTGGAAACACCATATATTTT; CDR3aa: CASSFRTVNSGNTIYF
j_gene: TRBJ2-3; v_gene: TRBV15; d_gene: TRBD2; abundance: .; CDR3nt: TGTGCCACCAGCCGGAGACTAGCGGGGGGCACAGATACGCAGTATTTT; CDR3aa: CATSRRLAGGTDTQYF
j_gene: TRBJ2-1; v_gene: TRBV29-1; d_gene: TRBD2; abundance: .; CDR3nt: TGCAGCGTTGTTAGCGGGGTCCATTACAATGAGCAGTTCTTC; CDR3aa: CSVVSGVHYNEQFF
j_gene: TRBJ2-7; v_gene: TRBV28; d_gene: TRBD1; abundance: .; CDR3nt: TGTGCCAGCACTCGGACAGGGGGCTTCGACGAGCAGTACTTC; CDR3aa: CASTRTGGFDEQYF
j_gene: TRBJ2-5; v_gene: TRBV7-2; d_gene: .; abundance: .; CDR3nt: TGTGCCAGCAGCTTAGAAATGGGCCAAGAGACCCAGTACTTC; CDR3aa: CASSLEMGQETQYF
j_gene: TRBJ2-7; v_gene: TRBV6-2/TRBV6-3; d_gene: .; abundance: few; CDR3nt: TGTGCCAGCAGCCCGACAGGAGGATCTTACGAGCAGTACTTC; CDR3aa: CASSPTGGSYEQYF
j_gene: TRBJ1-1; v_gene: TRBV7-2; d_gene: .; abundance: .; CDR3nt: TGTGCCAGCAGCTGGGGGTTGGGCCGTGGAACTGAAGCTTTCTTT; CDR3aa: CASSWGLGRGTEAFF
j_gene: TRBJ1-2; v_gene: TRBV13; d_gene: .; abundance: .; CDR3nt: TGTGCCAGCACCTGGCAGGGAAAGATTAAGTTCTATGGCTACACCTTC; CDR3aa: CASTWQGKIKFYGYTF
j_gene: TRBJ2-7; v_gene: TRBV19; d_gene: TRBD2; abundance: .; CDR3nt: TGTGCCAGTGGGCCGCGGGAGGGCTCTGTCTTT; CDR3aa: CASGPREGSVF
j_gene: TRBJ1-1; v_gene: TRBV28; d_gene: TRBD1; abundance: .; CDR3nt: TGTGCCAGCAGTTCAGGACAGGGAATTGAAGCTTTCTTT; CDR3aa: CASSSGQGIEAFF
j_gene: TRBJ1-1; v_gene: TRBV5-5; d_gene: .; abundance: .; CDR3nt: TGTGCCAGCAGCTTGATGGAGCTTGACACTGAAGCTTTCTTT; CDR3aa: CASSLMELDTEAFF
j_gene: TRBJ1-1; v_gene: TRBV29-1; d_gene: .; abundance: .; CDR3nt: TGCAGCGTTGGAACGAACACTGAAGCTTTCTTT; CDR3aa: CSVGTNTEAFF
j_gene: TRBJ1-3; v_gene: TRBV30; d_gene: TRBD1; abundance: .; CDR3nt: TGTGCCTGGATGGCCGGGACAGATGGAAACACCATATATTTT; CDR3aa: CAWMAGTDGNTIYF
j_gene: TRBJ1-3; v_gene: TRBV30; d_gene: TRBD1; abundance: .; CDR3nt: TGTGCCTGGAGTGCCGGGACAGGGGGCTTCTCTGGAAACACCATATATTTT; CDR3aa: CAWSAGTGGFSGNTIYF
j_gene: TRBJ2-3; v_gene: TRBV12-3/TRBV12-4; d_gene: TRBD2; abundance: .; CDR3nt: TGTGCCAGCAGTACTAGCGCGGATACGCAGTATTTT; CDR3aa: CASSTSADTQYF
j_gene: TRBJ2-7; v_gene: TRBV4-1; d_gene: .; abundance: .; CDR3nt: TGCGCCAGCAGCCAAGATGGGGCAGGGTGGTACGAGCAGTACTTC; CDR3aa: CASSQDGAGWYEQYF
j_gene: TRBJ1-1; v_gene: TRBV19; d_gene: .; abundance: .; CDR3nt: TGTGCCAGTAGGGTAATCCCTAGTGCCACTGAAGCTTTCTTT; CDR3aa: CASRVIPSATEAFF
j_gene: TRBJ1-1; v_gene: TRBV5-8; d_gene: .; abundance: .; CDR3nt: TGTGCCAGCAGCCTCGGTGGATGGGGGGACACTGAAGCTTTCTTT; CDR3aa: CASSLGGWGDTEAFF
j_gene: TRBJ1-5; v_gene: TRBV12-3/TRBV12-4; d_gene: .; abundance: .; CDR3nt: TGTGCCAGCAGTTTTTGGGGGCAGCCCCAGCATTTT; CDR3aa: CASSFWGQPQHF
j_gene: TRBJ2-1; v_gene: TRBV9; d_gene: .; abundance: few; CDR3nt: TGTGCCAGCAGCCAAGGACATTACAATGAGCAGTTCTTC; CDR3aa: CASSQGHYNEQFF
j_gene: TRBJ2-7; v_gene: TRBV7-2; d_gene: .; abundance: .; CDR3nt: TGTGCCAGCAGCCCGTCCAACTACGAGCAGTACTTC; CDR3aa: CASSPSNYEQYF
j_gene: TRBJ1-1; v_gene: TRBV9; d_gene: .; abundance: .; CDR3nt: TGTGCCAGCAGCCCTACCTTAGGGAGGGTCACTGAAGCTTTCTTT; CDR3aa: CASSPTLGRVTEAFF
j_gene: TRBJ1-3; v_gene: TRBV15; d_gene: .; abundance: .; CDR3nt: TGTGCCACCAGCAGAGGGGGAACGGCTTCTGGAAACACCATATATTTT; CDR3aa: CATSRGGTASGNTIYF
j_gene: TRBJ2-1; v_gene: TRBV18; d_gene: .; abundance: .; CDR3nt: TGTGCCAGCTCACCCCGGCCCGAGTACAATGAGCAGTTCTTC; CDR3aa: CASSPRPEYNEQFF
j_gene: TRBJ2-2; v_gene: TRBV30; d_gene: TRBD1; abundance: .; CDR3nt: TGTGCCTGGAGTGTACCCGATTGCCACAGGGGGGCCGGGGCCGGGGAGCTGTTTTTT; CDR3aa: CAWSVPDCHRGAGAGELFF
j_gene: TRBJ1-1; v_gene: TRBV6-5; d_gene: TRBD1; abundance: .; CDR3nt: TGTGCCAGCAGGAGAGACAGGGGGATGAACACTGAAGCTTTCTTT; CDR3aa: CASRRDRGMNTEAFF
j_gene: TRBJ1-2; v_gene: TRBV5-1; d_gene: .; abundance: .; CDR3nt: TGCGCCAGCGGCCCAGGGGCGACCTATGGCTACACCTTC; CDR3aa: CASGPGATYGYTF
j_gene: TRBJ1-5; v_gene: TRBV5-1; d_gene: .; abundance: .; CDR3nt: TGCGCCAGCAGCCGGACTTCTGGCAATCAGCCCCAGCATTTT; CDR3aa: CASSRTSGNQPQHF
j_gene: TRBJ1-1; v_gene: TRBV28; d_gene: TRBD1; abundance: .; CDR3nt: TGTGCCAGCAAACAGGGGGACACTGAAGCTTTCTTT; CDR3aa: CASKQGDTEAFF
j_gene: TRBJ1-4; v_gene: TRBV5-5; d_gene: TRBD1; abundance: .; CDR3nt: TGTGCCAGCAGCCCGGGACAGGGGAGCGAAAAACTGTTTTTT; CDR3aa: CASSPGQGSEKLFF
j_gene: TRBJ1-2; v_gene: TRBV10-3; d_gene: .; abundance: .; CDR3nt: TGTGCCATCAGTGAGAGTAGGGGCCAAGCGAGTGGCTACACCTTC; CDR3aa: CAISESRGQASGYTF